The present T cell receptor beta chain was sequenced within a study of CD8 T cells in Susac syndrome. The RNA input was roughly 0.45 to 1 ug, and it was reverse transcribed with random hexamers. TCRdb re-called the immunoSEQ multiplex PCR reads through MiXCR, storing one row per CDR3 protein. Of 300,000 to 350,000 distinct CDR3 sequences in the sample, 92% were seen once. The authors carried out high-throughput sequencing of TCR beta. They applied it to CD8+ and CD4+ T cells obtained from blood. CDR1 and CDR2 (germline): MGHDK, SYGVNS. The CDR3 consists of 14 residues. Losses at the gene ends were 8 bases for V and 4 bases for J; bases not matched to a gene: 7.

The TCR originated in a human donor with multiple sclerosis. Sample: CD4+ T cells from PBMCs. The chain links TRBV25-1 to TRBJ1-1; 10 nucleotides line up with TRBD1. As DNA, the CDR3 is TGTGCCAGCGGGGGACAGGGGCGCGTCACTGAAGCTTTCTTT. Translation: CASGGQGRVTEAFF.